The 4 T cell receptor beta chains presented below share a single source sample, sequenced in a study of blood T cell repertoires in COVID-19 (TCRdb year 2020). The library was prepared using the immunoSEQ multiplex PCR assay. TCRdb re-hosts the immuneACCESS table, in-frame sequences only. Its copies lack some clones; in the studies checked, an unresolved V gene accounts for under half of them, and the cause for the rest is not known. For this sample there are fewer than 200,000 clones; 65% to 85% appear just once. Of the sample, 3.7% is held by the ten largest clones. The sequencing input was peripheral blood. These receptor sequences come from an elderly woman with acute or convalescent COVID-19.

This chain uses TRBV7-2 with TRBJ1-1; 8 nucleotides align to TRBD1. With V trimmed by 5 bases and J by 5 bases, 16 bases remained unmatched. The CDR3 loop spans 17 amino acids. Germline V gives CDR1 SGHTA, CDR2 FQGNSA. The CDR3, as DNA: TGTGCCAGCAGCCCGAGGACAGGGTATTGGGAAAGGACTGAAGCTTTCTTT. This encodes CASSPRTGYWERTEAFF.

This chain uses TRBV2 with TRBJ1-1, with D hard to call. There are 15 residues in the CDR3. Per germline, CDR1 SNHLY and CDR2 FYNNEI. Trimming left V 2 bases short and J 0 bases short, with 10 bases between. The CDR3 reads CASSERSIMNTEAFF. The CDR3 bases are TGTGCCAGCAGTGAACGGTCTATCATGAACACTGAAGCTTTCTTT.

The chain is built from TRBV19 and TRBJ1-1; D unresolved. The length of the CDR3 is 12 residues. V lost 6 bases, J lost 4 bases, and 9 bases lay in between. In germline, CDR1 is LNHDA, CDR2 SQIVND (reference sequence). The CDR3 here is CASRMVGTEAFF. The CDR3 coding sequence is TGTGCCAGTAGAATGGTCGGCACTGAAGCTTTCTTT.

The table lists this clone with a few counts. DNA of the CDR3: TGTGCCACCGTTACCCGTACCGGGACTTTACCCTCGGCCCAGCATTTT. This sequence encodes CATVTRTGTLPSAQHF. The chain couples TRBV6-6 to TRBJ1-5; D is perhaps TRBD1 (5 bases). Germline V lookup: CDR1 MNHNY, CDR2 SVGAGI (reference sequence). The CDR3 totals 16 residues. V lost 10 bases and J lost 11, with 30 bases in between.